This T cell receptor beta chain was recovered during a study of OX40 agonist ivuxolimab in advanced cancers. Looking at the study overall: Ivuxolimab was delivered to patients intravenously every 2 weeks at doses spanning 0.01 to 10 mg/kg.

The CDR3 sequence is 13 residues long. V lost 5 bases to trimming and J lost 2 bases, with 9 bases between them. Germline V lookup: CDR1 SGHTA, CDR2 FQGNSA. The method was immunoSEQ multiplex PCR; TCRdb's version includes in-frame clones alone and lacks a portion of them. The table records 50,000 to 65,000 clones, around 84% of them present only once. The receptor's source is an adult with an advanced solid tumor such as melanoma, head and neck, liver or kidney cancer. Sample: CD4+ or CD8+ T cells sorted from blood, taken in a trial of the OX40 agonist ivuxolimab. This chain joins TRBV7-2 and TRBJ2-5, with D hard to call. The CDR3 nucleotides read TGTGCCAGCAGCAAGCAGGCGCAAGAGACCCAGTACTTC. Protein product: CASSKQAQETQYF.